These 27 T cell receptor beta chains were all obtained from the same sample, sequenced in a study of CXCR3-negative and CXCR3-positive naive CD8 T cells. In preparing the TRB cDNA libraries, 5' RACE with UMI labels was used. TCRdb reanalyzed the 5' RACE reads and collapses them to one entry per CDR3 protein, without DNA. This specimen shows approximately 52,000 distinct CDR3 sequences; the ten leading clones hold about 20%. Sequencing was performed on memory CD8+ T cells from blood. These receptors originate from a human donor in good health. Some clones in this sample may be carry-over from other donors' samples.

The chain recombines TRBV7-8 with TRBJ2-1; the D call of TRBD1 rests on TCRdb alone, since no DNA is present to check it. This CDR3 region has 17 residues. Germline CDR1 and CDR2: SGHVS and FQNEAQ. The CDR3: CASSPPPVSHSYNEQFF.

This rearrangement joins TRBV20-1 to TRBJ2-3; checking the TCRdb D call of TRBD2 is not possible without DNA. The CDR3 is made up of 16 amino acids. In germline, CDR1 is DFQATT, CDR2 SNEGSKA (reference sequence). The CDR3 spells CSARNVWTSDTDTQYF.

This chain's CDR3 is CASSYSVGQGEAFF. The V gene is TRBV7-3, the J gene TRBJ1-1; TCRdb proposes TRBD1, but this gene call is untestable without DNA. CDR1 SGHTA and CDR2 FQGTGA come from the germline V gene. This CDR3 has 14 residues. The whole variable domain, remainder taken from reference TRBV7-3 and TRBJ1-1, is GAGVSQTPSNKVTEKGKYVELRCDPISGHTALYWYRQSLGQGPEFLIYFQGTGAADDSGLPNDRFFAVRPEGSVSTLKIQRTERGDSAVYLCASSYSVGQGEAFFGQGTRLTVV.

V is TRBV7-6 and J is TRBJ2-7; TCRdb reports TRBD1, a call that lacks DNA to check it against. The CDR3 has 15 residues. Germline V lookup: CDR1 SGHVS, CDR2 FNYEAQ. CDR3 sequence: CASTLGQGLSYEQYF.

This chain uses TRBV3-1 with TRBJ2-2; TCRdb returns TRBD1, unconfirmable since there is no DNA. The CDR3 totals 14 residues. Germline lookup yields CDR1 LGHDT and CDR2 YNNKEL (reference sequence). CDR3: CASTWTGETGELFF.

The chain joins TRBV7-9 to TRBJ1-5; lacking DNA, the TRBD1 call made by TCRdb goes unchecked. From germline, CDR1 is SEHNR and CDR2 FQNEAQ (reference sequence). The CDR3 extends over 14 amino acids. The chain's CDR3 is CASSYGTANQPQHF.

This chain links TRBV6-6 with TRBJ1-2. The CDR3 has 11 residues. Germline V lookup: CDR1 MNHNY, CDR2 SVGAGI (reference sequence). The CDR3 spells CASSQNYGYTF.

The chain carries TRBV27 and TRBJ1-1. The V gene's germline CDR1 is MNHEY and CDR2 SMNVEV (reference sequence). This CDR3 contains 14 residues. CDR3 amino acids: CASSQGTGGTEAFF.

The chain carries TRBV29-1 and TRBJ1-2; TCRdb picks TRBD1, but there is no DNA to check that call. The CDR3 contains 13 residues. Germline-derived CDR1 and CDR2 are SQVTM and ANQGSEA. The chain's CDR3 is CSGVDRGNYGYTF.

The rearrangement uses TRBV11-2 and TRBJ2-1; TCRdb names TRBD1, which stays unverified in the absence of DNA. The length of the CDR3 is 17 residues. CDR1 is SGHAT and CDR2 is FQNNGV in the germline V gene. The CDR3 sequence: CASSLAMAGPESREQFF.

The chain employs TRBV4-3 and TRBJ2-3; TCRdb's D call of TRBD2 is untestable without DNA. The CDR3 spans 20 residues. CDR1 and CDR2 from the germline V gene are LGHNA and YSLEER. CDR3 sequence: CASSREDGTSGGPSTDTQYF.

The chain employs TRBV7-8 and TRBJ2-3; the TCRdb D gene call, TRBD2, has no DNA to confirm it. The CDR3 covers 15 residues. The V gene's germline CDR1 is SGHVS and CDR2 FQNEAQ. This CDR3 reads CASSPWGLGEDTQYF.

The chain has TRBV29-1 and TRBJ2-3; there is no DNA to check the TCRdb D call of TRBD2. CDR1 and CDR2 (germline): SQVTM, ANQGSEA. The CDR3 has 16 residues. CDR3 residues: CSVEGGLAGLTDTQYF.

This rearrangement joins TRBV7-6 to TRBJ2-1; TCRdb gives TRBD1 as the D gene, but with no DNA this cannot be confirmed. This CDR3 is 13 amino acids long. Germline V gene sequence: CDR1 SGHVS, CDR2 FNYEAQ. The CDR3 sequence: CASRGKGGMKQFF.

The chain joins TRBV7-9 to TRBJ2-7. CDR1 and CDR2 from the germline V gene are SEHNR and FQNEAQ (reference sequence). This CDR3 has 13 residues. CDR3 sequence: CASSTWPNYEQYF.

The gene calls are TRBV7-2 and TRBJ2-7; TCRdb's assignment of TRBD2 cannot be checked, as there is no DNA. From germline, CDR1 is SGHTA and CDR2 FQGNSA. The CDR3 totals 14 residues. The CDR3 here is CAGSIGGVGYEQYF. Full variable domain (rest looked up from reference TRBV7-2 and TRBJ2-7): GAGVSQSPSNKVTEKGKDVELRCDPISGHTALYWYRQSLGQGLEFLIYFQGNSAPDKSGLPSDRFSAERTGGSVSTLTIQRTQQEDSAVYLCAGSIGGVGYEQYFGPGTRLTVT.

Its frequency marks this clonotype as large. This sequence joins TRBV20-1 and TRBJ1-2; TCRdb calls TRBD1, which cannot be checked without DNA. The CDR3 has 15 amino acids. Germline CDR1 reads DFQATT; CDR2 reads SNEGSKA (reference sequence). This CDR3 reads CSARPLTGINYGYTF.

CDR3 sequence: CASSLYSTGNNEQFF. The rearrangement joins TRBV7-9 to TRBJ2-1; TCRdb selects TRBD1, and the lack of DNA leaves this call unchecked. The CDR3 is made up of 15 amino acids. The germline V gene encodes CDR1 SEHNR and CDR2 FQNEAQ (reference sequence).

This chain joins TRBV7-9 and TRBJ2-1. Germline V gives CDR1 SEHNR, CDR2 FQNEAQ (reference sequence). CDR3 length: 16 amino acids. The CDR3 spells CASSPSHYSSYNEQFF.

The CDR3 reads CASSLDPPGGKETQYF. The rearrangement joins TRBV12-3 or TRBV12-4 to TRBJ2-5; TCRdb's assignment of TRBD1 cannot be checked, as there is no DNA. The length of the CDR3 is 16 residues.

The chain uses TRBV29-1 and TRBJ2-1; the D gene TCRdb calls, TRBD1, cannot be checked with no DNA. The CDR3 runs 15 residues. Germline CDR1 is SQVTM and CDR2 is ANQGSEA. This CDR3 is CSVEGGPGSYNEQFF.

The gene calls are TRBV29-1 and TRBJ2-1; TCRdb names TRBD1, which stays unverified in the absence of DNA. The CDR3 spans 13 residues. Germline V lookup: CDR1 SQVTM, CDR2 ANQGSEA. The CDR3 sequence: CSDSGTGSNEQFF.

The chain employs TRBV20-1 and TRBJ2-7; checking the TCRdb D call of TRBD1 is not possible without DNA. CDR1 and CDR2 from the germline V gene are DFQATT and SNEGSKA (reference sequence). The CDR3 extends over 13 amino acids. The CDR3: CSARPGHTYEQYF.

The genes are TRBV6-5 and TRBJ1-2; TCRdb calls TRBD1, which cannot be checked without DNA. This CDR3 region has 16 residues. In germline, CDR1 is MNHEY, CDR2 SVGAGI. This chain's CDR3 is CASANPYPPGGLGYTF.

The rearrangement links TRBV29-1 to TRBJ2-5; absent DNA, TCRdb's TRBD2 call cannot be checked. The CDR3 extends over 11 amino acids. Germline CDR1 and CDR2: SQVTM and ANQGSEA. CDR3 in amino acids: CSVSRVETQYF.

The chain is built from TRBV20-1 and TRBJ2-2; TCRdb's D call, TRBD2, is unchecked because there is no DNA. CDR1 and CDR2 from the germline V gene are DFQATT and SNEGSKA (reference sequence). There are 16 residues in the CDR3. This CDR3 reads CSASPRELLNTGELFF.

The gene calls are TRBV28 and TRBJ2-1; the TRBD2 assignment by TCRdb is unverifiable without DNA. CDR3 size: 18 residues. From germline, CDR1 is MDHEN and CDR2 SYDVKM. CDR3 protein: CASSSDSLLAGVLGEQFF.